This record looks at one T cell receptor beta chain sequence and its context. The antigen is not known. One end of the junction does not line up with germline, which may come from a read error. This CDR3 is built from 13 residues. Looked up from germline, CDR1 is MNHEY and CDR2 is SVGAGI. The sample belongs to a study of tumor and adjacent non-tumor tissue in lung cancer. Study-level information: The cohort had around twelve adenocarcinoma, a couple of squamous cell and 1 small cell patients. Study-level points and caveats: Higher tumor TCR diversity was associated with shorter survival. Compared with tumor, normal lung showed significantly lower TCR diversity.

No cell sorting was done before RNA was extracted from the tissue. Between August and November 2014, newly diagnosed, chemotherapy-naive lung cancer patients underwent thoracic surgery in China. Three rounds of nested PCR, following a modified ARM-PCR protocol, produced the TCRbeta library. MiXCR was run by TCRdb on the multiplex PCR reads, yielding one entry per CDR3 protein. The profile shows about 85,000 distinct CDR3 sequences, 61% of them singletons. The source of this sequence is a man between 70 and 80 years old with non-small cell lung cancer. V usage is TRBV6-5 and J usage is TRBJ1-2, with D possibly being TRBD1 (6 bases). Sequencing used lung tumor tissue. CDR3 DNA sequence: TGTGCCAGCAGTTACGGGGACACCTATGACTACAGCTTC. Its protein is CASSYGDTYDYSF.